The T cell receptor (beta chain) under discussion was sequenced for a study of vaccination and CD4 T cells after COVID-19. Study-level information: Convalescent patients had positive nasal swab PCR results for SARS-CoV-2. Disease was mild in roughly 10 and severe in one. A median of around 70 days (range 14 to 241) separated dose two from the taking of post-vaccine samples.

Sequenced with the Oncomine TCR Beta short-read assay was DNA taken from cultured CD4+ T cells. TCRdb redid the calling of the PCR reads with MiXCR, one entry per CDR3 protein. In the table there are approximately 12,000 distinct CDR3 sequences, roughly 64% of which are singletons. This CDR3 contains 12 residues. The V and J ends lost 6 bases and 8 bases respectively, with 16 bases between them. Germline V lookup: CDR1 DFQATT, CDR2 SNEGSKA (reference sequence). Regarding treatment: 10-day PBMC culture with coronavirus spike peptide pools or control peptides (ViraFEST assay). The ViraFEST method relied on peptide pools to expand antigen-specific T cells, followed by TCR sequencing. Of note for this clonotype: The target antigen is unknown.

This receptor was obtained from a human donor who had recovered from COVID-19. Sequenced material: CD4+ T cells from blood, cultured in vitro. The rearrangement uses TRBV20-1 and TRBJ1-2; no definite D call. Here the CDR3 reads CSAPQRLRGYTF. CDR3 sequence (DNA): TGCAGTGCCCCCCAACGCCTTCGGGGCTACACCTTC.